This TCR beta chain is drawn from a study of cytomegalovirus exposure and HLA in healthy donors. Use of 60 Vbeta and 13 Jbeta primers characterized the PCR. Libraries were prepared by immunoSEQ multiplex PCR; TCRdb keeps only in-frame clonotypes and omits some of them. The sample has 100,000 to 150,000 clones, around four fifths seen once; the top ten hold approximately 7.8%. Trimming cost V 4 bases and J 8 bases, with 9 bases left between them. This CDR3 spans 12 amino acids. From germline, CDR1 is SGDLS and CDR2 YYNGEE. Turning to this clone: Its target is not known.

Findings and caveats of the study: While the bulk of TCR sequences proved rare, some public TCRs turned up in many donors. For TCR beta chains, V- and J-gene trimming was later linked to a missense DCLRE1C variant. Associated with cytomegalovirus, according to the listing, were 150 to 200 TCR beta chains.

The rearrangement joins TRBV9 to TRBJ2-2; possible D gene TRBD2, 6 bases. The sample taken for sequencing was PBMCs. The receptor comes from a male donor in good health and CMV-seronegative. Written as DNA, the CDR3 is TGTGCCAGCAGCCCCCGGGGGGGGGAGCTGTTTTTT. Translating it yields CASSPRGGELFF. The full variable domain, with the rest looked up from reference TRBV9 and TRBJ2-2, is DSGVTQTPKHLITATGQRVTLRCSPRSGDLSVYWYQQSLDQGLQFLIQYYNGEERAKGNILERFSAQQFPDLHSELNLSSLELGDSALYFCASSPRGGELFFGEGSRLTVL.